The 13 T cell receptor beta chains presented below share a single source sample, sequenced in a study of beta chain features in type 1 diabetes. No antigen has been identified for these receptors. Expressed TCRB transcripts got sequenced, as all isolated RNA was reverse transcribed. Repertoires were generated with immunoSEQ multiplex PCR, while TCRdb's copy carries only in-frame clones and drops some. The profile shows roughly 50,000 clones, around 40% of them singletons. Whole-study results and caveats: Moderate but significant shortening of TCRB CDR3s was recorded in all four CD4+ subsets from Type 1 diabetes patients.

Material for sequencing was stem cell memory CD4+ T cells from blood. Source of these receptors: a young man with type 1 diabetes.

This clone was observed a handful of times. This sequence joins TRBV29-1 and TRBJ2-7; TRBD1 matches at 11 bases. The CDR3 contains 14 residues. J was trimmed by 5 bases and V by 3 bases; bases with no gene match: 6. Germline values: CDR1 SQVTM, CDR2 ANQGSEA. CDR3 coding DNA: TGCAGCGTTGATGGGACAGGGGGTTTGGACGAGCAGTACTTC. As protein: CSVDGTGGLDEQYF.

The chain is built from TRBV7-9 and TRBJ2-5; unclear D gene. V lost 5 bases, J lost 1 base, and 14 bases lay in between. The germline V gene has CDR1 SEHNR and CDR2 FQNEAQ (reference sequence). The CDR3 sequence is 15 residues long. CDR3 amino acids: CASSHHHAAQETQYF. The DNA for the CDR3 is TGTGCCAGCAGCCACCACCATGCGGCCCAAGAGACCCAGTACTTC.

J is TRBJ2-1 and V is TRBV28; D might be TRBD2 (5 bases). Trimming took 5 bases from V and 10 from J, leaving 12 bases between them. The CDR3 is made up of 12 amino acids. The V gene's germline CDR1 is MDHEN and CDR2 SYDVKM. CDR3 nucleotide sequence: TGTGCCAGCAGTATCGGGGTTGGCGAGCAGTTCTTC. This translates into CASSIGVGEQFF.

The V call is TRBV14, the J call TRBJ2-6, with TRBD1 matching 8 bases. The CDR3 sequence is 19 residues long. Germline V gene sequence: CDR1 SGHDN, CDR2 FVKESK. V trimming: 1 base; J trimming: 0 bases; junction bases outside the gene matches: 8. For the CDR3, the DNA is TGTGCCAGCAGCCAAGGTTGGGGGACAGGTACCTCTGGGGCCAACGTCCTGACTTTC. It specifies CASSQGWGTGTSGANVLTF. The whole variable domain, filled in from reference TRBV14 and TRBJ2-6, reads EAGVTQFPSHSVIEKGQTVTLRCDPISGHDNLYWYRRVMGKEIKFLLHFVKESKQDESGMPNNRFLAERTGGTYSTLKVQPAELEDSGVYFCASSQGWGTGTSGANVLTFGAGSRLTVL.

CDR3 protein: CASSPDSGGDTQYF. DNA for the CDR3: TGCGCCAGCAGCCCTGACTCAGGGGGCGATACGCAGTATTTT. The J gene is TRBJ2-3, the V gene TRBV5-1, with 8 bases lining up with TRBD1. Unmatched junction bases numbered 7, after V lost 4 bases and J lost 6 bases. This CDR3 contains 14 residues. Germline loops: CDR1 SGHRS, CDR2 YFSETQ.

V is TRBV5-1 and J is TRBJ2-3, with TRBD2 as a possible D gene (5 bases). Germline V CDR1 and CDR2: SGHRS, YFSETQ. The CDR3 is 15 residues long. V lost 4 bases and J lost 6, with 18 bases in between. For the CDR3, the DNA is TGCGCCAGCAGCCCCTCGACCAGAAGGAGGGATACGCAGTATTTT. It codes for CASSPSTRRRDTQYF.

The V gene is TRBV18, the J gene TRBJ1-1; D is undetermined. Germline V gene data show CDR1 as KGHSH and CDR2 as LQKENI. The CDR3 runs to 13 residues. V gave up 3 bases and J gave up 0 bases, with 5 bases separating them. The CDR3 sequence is CASSPAMNTEAFF. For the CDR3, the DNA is TGTGCCAGCTCACCGGCCATGAACACTGAAGCTTTCTTT.

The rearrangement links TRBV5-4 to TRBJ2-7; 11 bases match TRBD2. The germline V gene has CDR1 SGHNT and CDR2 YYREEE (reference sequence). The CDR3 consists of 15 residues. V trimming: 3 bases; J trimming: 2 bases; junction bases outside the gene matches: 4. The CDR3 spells CASSSPGLAAYEQYF. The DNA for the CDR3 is TGTGCCAGCAGCTCACCGGGACTAGCGGCCTACGAGCAGTACTTC.

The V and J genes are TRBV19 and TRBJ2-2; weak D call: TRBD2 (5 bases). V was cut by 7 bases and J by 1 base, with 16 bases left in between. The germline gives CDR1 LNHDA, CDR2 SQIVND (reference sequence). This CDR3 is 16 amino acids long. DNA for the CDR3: TGTGCCAGTATCGCTAGGGCGGGCGGGAACACCGGGGAGCTGTTTTTT. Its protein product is CASIARAGGNTGELFF.

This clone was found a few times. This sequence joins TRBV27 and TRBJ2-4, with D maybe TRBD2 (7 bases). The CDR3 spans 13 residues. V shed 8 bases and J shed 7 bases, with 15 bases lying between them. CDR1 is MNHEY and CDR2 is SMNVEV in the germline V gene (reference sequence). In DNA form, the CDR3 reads TGTGCCAGCTCGGGGCCGGGGGGCAACATTCAGTACTTC. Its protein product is CASSGPGGNIQYF.

The DNA of the CDR3 is TGTGCCAGCAAGCTAGCGGGAAACGAGCAGTACTTC. Its translation: CASKLAGNEQYF. This rearrangement joins TRBV2 to TRBJ2-5; 9 bases are a match to TRBD2. The DNA end is a closer match to TRBJ2-7, so the J assignment may be wrong. This CDR3 comprises 12 residues. Germline CDR1 SNHLY, CDR2 FYNNEI.

Written as DNA, the CDR3 is TGTGCCAGCAGTCCGGGACTAGCGGGACCTTTCTACGAGCAGTACTTC. Its protein is CASSPGLAGPFYEQYF. The gene calls are TRBV2 and TRBJ2-7, with 13 bases that match TRBD2. The CDR3 loop spans 16 amino acids. The V segment lost 5 bases and the J segment 3 bases; nucleotides outside the gene matches: 7. The V gene's germline CDR1 is SNHLY and CDR2 FYNNEI.

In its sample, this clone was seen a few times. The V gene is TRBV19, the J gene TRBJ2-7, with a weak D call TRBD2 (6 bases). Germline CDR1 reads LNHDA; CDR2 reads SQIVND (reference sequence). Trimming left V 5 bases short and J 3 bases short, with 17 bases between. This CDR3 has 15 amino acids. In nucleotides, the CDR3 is TGTGCCAGTAGTGTCGGGACTGCAGTTGGCTACGAGCAGTACTTC. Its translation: CASSVGTAVGYEQYF. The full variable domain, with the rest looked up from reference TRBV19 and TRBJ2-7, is DGGITQSPKYLFRKEGQNVTLSCEQNLNHDAMYWYRQDPGQGLRLIYYSQIVNDFQKGDIAEGYSVSREKKESFPLTVTSAQKNPTAFYLCASSVGTAVGYEQYFGPGTRLTVT.